This TCR beta chain was documented in a study of blood T cell repertoires in COVID-19. Overall study: Spain, Italy and the United States supplied samples that represented acute and convalescent COVID-19. PBMCs, B-cell-depleted T cells, or T cells provided the cDNA or gDNA that made up the material.

In germline, CDR1 is SGHVS, CDR2 FNYEAQ. Trimming pared 6 bases from V and 4 bases from J, leaving 10 bases between. CDR3 length: 13 residues. As originally analysed: Quantification of nucleated cells was approximated via reference gene primer amplification. The table came from immunoSEQ multiplex PCR; TCRdb's copy has only in-frame clones and leaves some out. V and J calls and clone size are as listed in that table; D and trimming were resolved from the DNA. The table shows 300,000 to 450,000 clones, with 75% to 90% occurring only once. The chain has TRBV7-6 and TRBJ2-1; D may be TRBD1 (6 bases). The receptor was derived from a woman aged 18-35 years with acute or convalescent COVID-19. Source material: peripheral blood. CDR3 sequence (DNA): TGTGCCAGCAGGGGGGCCCTATACAATGAGCAGTTCTTC. Protein: CASRGALYNEQFF.